This T cell receptor (beta chain) is from a study of cytomegalovirus exposure and HLA in healthy donors. Study as a whole: An earlier analysis found some 120 million unique TCR beta sequences from approximately 170 million T cells.

PCR employed 60 Vbeta and 13 Jbeta primers. Assay used: immunoSEQ multiplex PCR; TCRdb lists only in-frame clones, some missing. The sample lists 250,000 or so clones; around 90% were seen once. This CDR3 comprises 14 residues. Trimming at V came to 4 bases and at J to 1 base, leaving 5 bases not matched to a gene. Germline values: CDR1 GTSNPN, CDR2 SVGIG (reference sequence). Note on this clone: As yet, its antigen is unknown.

General study points: The classifier reportedly diagnosed cytomegalovirus status with high sensitivity and specificity. With later analysis, a missense DCLRE1C variant became linked to TCR beta V- and J-gene trimming. In a later analysis, specific HLA alleles were associated with over 15,000 TCR beta sequences at a 0.05 false discovery rate.

This chain connects TRBV30 to TRBJ1-1; 8 bases line up with TRBD1. This sequence was found in a girl aged 2-9 years in good health and CMV-seronegative. Sequencing was carried out using PBMCs. The CDR3 sequence is CAWTSGTGNTEAFF. The CDR3 coding sequence is TGTGCCTGGACCTCGGGGACAGGGAACACTGAAGCTTTCTTT.